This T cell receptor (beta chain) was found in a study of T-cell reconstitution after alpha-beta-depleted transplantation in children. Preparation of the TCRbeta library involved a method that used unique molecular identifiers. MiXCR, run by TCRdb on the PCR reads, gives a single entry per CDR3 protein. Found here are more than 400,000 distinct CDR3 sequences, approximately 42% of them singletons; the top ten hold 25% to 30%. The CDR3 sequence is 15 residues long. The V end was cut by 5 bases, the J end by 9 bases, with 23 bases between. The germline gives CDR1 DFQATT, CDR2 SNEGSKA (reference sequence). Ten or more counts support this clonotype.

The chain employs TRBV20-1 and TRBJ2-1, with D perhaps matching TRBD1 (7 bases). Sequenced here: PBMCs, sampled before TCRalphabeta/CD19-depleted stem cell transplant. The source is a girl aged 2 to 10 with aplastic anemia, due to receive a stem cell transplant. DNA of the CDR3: TGCAGTGCTGATACCCACGGAGGGGGCCAAGGTGAGCAGTTCTTC. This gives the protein CSADTHGGGQGEQFF.